This TCR beta chain was found in a study of blood T cell repertoires in COVID-19. Trimming at V came to 4 bases and at J to 5 bases, leaving 5 bases not matched to a gene. The CDR3 runs 14 residues. Per the germline V gene, CDR1 is LGHDT and CDR2 is YNNKEL (reference sequence). Libraries were prepared by immunoSEQ multiplex PCR; TCRdb keeps only in-frame clonotypes and omits some of them. Among roughly 280,000 clones listed, approximately 90% were seen once. The sample consisted of peripheral blood. This TCR came from a woman between 50 and 59 years old who had recovered from COVID-19. The chain combines TRBV3-1 (or the pseudogene TRBV3-2) with TRBJ1-2; 9 bases are shared with TRBD1. Here the CDR3 DNA reads TGTGCCAGCAGCCGAGCGGACAGGGGATATGGCTACACCTTC. It translates to CASSRADRGYGYTF.